The clone carrying this T cell receptor (beta chain) has just a few counts. These data come from a study of patients and donors after allogeneic stem cell transplantation. The germline CDR1 and CDR2 sequences are SGHRS and YFSETQ. Trimming stripped 1 base from V and 3 bases from J, with 10 bases between. The CDR3 spans 14 residues. TCRdb called the RT-PCR reads again in MiXCR, with one record for every CDR3 protein. The sample lists more than 850,000 distinct CDR3 sequences, more than 15% occurring once. The sequencing input was blood, either unsorted or a sorted T cell fraction (not recorded which). This TCR was recovered from a human donor who was either an allogeneic HSCT recipient or a stem cell or donor lymphocyte infusion donor (not recorded which). It is not recorded whose cells these are; they may come from a transplant donor. The chain carries TRBV5-1 and TRBJ2-5; D remains ambiguous. The CDR3 loop reads CASSLLRPKETQYF. As DNA, the CDR3 is TGCGCCAGCAGCTTGTTGCGGCCGAAAGAGACCCAGTACTTC.